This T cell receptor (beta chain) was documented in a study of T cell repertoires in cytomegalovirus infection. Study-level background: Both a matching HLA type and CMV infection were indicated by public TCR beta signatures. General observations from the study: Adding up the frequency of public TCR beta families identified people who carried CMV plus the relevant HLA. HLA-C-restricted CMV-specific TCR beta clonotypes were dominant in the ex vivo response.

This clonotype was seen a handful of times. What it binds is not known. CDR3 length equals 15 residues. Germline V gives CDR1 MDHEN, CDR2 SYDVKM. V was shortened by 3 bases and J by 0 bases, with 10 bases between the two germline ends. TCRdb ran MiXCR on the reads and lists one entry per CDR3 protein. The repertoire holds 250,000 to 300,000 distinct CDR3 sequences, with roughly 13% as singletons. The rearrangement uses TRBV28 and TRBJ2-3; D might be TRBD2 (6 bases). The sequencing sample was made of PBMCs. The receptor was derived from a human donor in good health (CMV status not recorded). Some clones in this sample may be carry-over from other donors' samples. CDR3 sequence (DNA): TGTGCCAGCAGTTTCTCGGAGGGAAGCACAGATACGCAGTATTTT. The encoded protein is CASSFSEGSTDTQYF.